These 20 T cell receptor beta chains originate from one sample sequenced in a study of T cell responses to AZD1222 COVID-19 vaccine. Method: immunoSEQ multiplex PCR; TCRdb's copy keeps in-frame clones and lacks some. The sample shows fewer than 90,000 clones, 90% to 95% of them seen only once. Sequenced material: peripheral blood, taken 28 days after the second AZD1222 dose. These receptors were taken from an adult who received the AZD1222 COVID-19 vaccine.

The chain couples TRBV29-1 to TRBJ2-3; D is undetermined. The CDR3 loop spans 12 amino acids. Trimming removed 3 bases from V and 0 bases from J, with 4 bases in between. CDR1 and CDR2 from the germline V gene are SQVTM and ANQGSEA. CDR3 nucleotide sequence: TGCAGCGTTGAGGGGAGCACAGATACGCAGTATTTT. Amino acids: CSVEGSTDTQYF.

The rearrangement uses TRBV6-5 and TRBJ2-2; no clear D. This CDR3 spans 14 amino acids. Germline assignment: CDR1 MNHEY and CDR2 SVGAGI. V gave up 2 bases and J gave up 9 bases, with 13 bases separating them. The CDR3 loop reads CASSYEVPTRELFF. As DNA, the CDR3 is TGTGCCAGCAGTTACGAAGTCCCTACCCGGGAGCTGTTTTTT.

Points on this clone: At one end the junction does not follow the germline gene, possibly because of a read error. This rearrangement joins TRBV28 to TRBJ1-6; the D gene is possibly TRBD1 (6 bases). CDR1 is MDHEN, CDR2 SYDVKM, per germline. There are 15 residues in the CDR3. The CDR3 sequence: CASRISGTPNSPLHF. The DNA for the CDR3 is TGTGCCAGCAGGATTTCCGGGACACCGAATTCTCCCCTCCACTTT.

In nucleotides, the CDR3 is TGTGCCAGCAGCCAAGATTTGGCGAGCTCCTACAATGAGCAGTTCTTC. Amino acid sequence: CASSQDLASSYNEQFF. V usage is TRBV3-1 (or the pseudogene TRBV3-2) and J usage is TRBJ2-1; D is unresolved. Germline V lookup: CDR1 LGHDT, CDR2 YNNKEL (reference sequence). The length of the CDR3 is 16 residues. The ends were cut back, 0 bases at V and 0 bases at J, with 9 bases in the middle.

This rearrangement joins TRBV9 to TRBJ1-1; 7 nucleotides agree with TRBD1. This CDR3 is built from 14 residues. Trimming took 3 bases from V and 6 from J; bases not matched to a gene: 8. The germline V gene has CDR1 SGDLS and CDR2 YYNGEE. CDR3 sequence (DNA): TGTGCCAGCAGCGAAAGCGGGACAGAGCCTGAAGCTTTCTTT. Its translation: CASSESGTEPEAFF. Full variable domain (outside the CDR3, taken from reference TRBV9 and TRBJ1-1): DSGVTQTPKHLITATGQRVTLRCSPRSGDLSVYWYQQSLDQGLQFLIQYYNGEERAKGNILERFSAQQFPDLHSELNLSSLELGDSALYFCASSESGTEPEAFFGQGTRLTVV.

This rearrangement joins TRBV5-4 to TRBJ2-1, with 12 bases fitting TRBD2. Trimming cost V 10 bases and J 9 bases; bases outside gene matches: 11. The V gene's germline CDR1 is SGHNT and CDR2 YYREEE (reference sequence). The CDR3 runs 14 residues. As DNA, the CDR3 is TGTGCCGCCGTTTCTAGCGGGAGGGGAGGTGAGCAGTTCTTC. As protein: CAAVSSGRGGEQFF.

CDR3 amino acids: CASSLGRLQETQYF. The DNA for the CDR3 is TGTGCCAGCAGCTTAGGTAGGCTCCAAGAGACCCAGTACTTC. This chain links TRBV7-2 with TRBJ2-5, with D hard to call. This CDR3 is 14 amino acids long. The germline V gene encodes CDR1 SGHTA and CDR2 FQGNSA. V was clipped by 1 base and J by 1 base, with 7 bases between them.

The J gene is TRBJ2-1, the V gene TRBV19; 12 nucleotides match TRBD2. Trimming removed 3 bases from V and 2 bases from J; junction bases left unmatched: 2. CDR3 length: 16 amino acids. Germline V CDR1 and CDR2: LNHDA, SQIVND (reference sequence). For the CDR3, the DNA is TGTGCCAGTAGTATTCGACTAGCGGGAGCCTACAATGAGCAGTTCTTC. Protein: CASSIRLAGAYNEQFF. Full variable domain (outside the CDR3, taken from reference TRBV19 and TRBJ2-1): DGGITQSPKYLFRKEGQNVTLSCEQNLNHDAMYWYRQDPGQGLRLIYYSQIVNDFQKGDIAEGYSVSREKKESFPLTVTSAQKNPTAFYLCASSIRLAGAYNEQFFGPGTRLTVL.

The rearrangement joins TRBV7-6 to TRBJ1-1, with 12 bases lining up with TRBD1. Per the germline V gene, CDR1 is SGHVS and CDR2 is FNYEAQ. Trimming removed 4 bases from V and 4 bases from J; junction bases left unmatched: 7. The CDR3 runs to 16 residues. The CDR3 sequence is CASSSAEGQGATEAFF. CDR3 sequence (DNA): TGTGCCAGCAGCTCCGCCGAGGGACAGGGGGCCACTGAAGCTTTCTTT.

CDR3 bases: TGTGCCAGCTCATCATACACAGGAACCAACTATGGCTACACCTTC. Amino acids: CASSSYTGTNYGYTF. The chain is built from TRBV18 and TRBJ1-2; a possible D gene is TRBD1 (5 bases). Germline values: CDR1 KGHSH, CDR2 LQKENI. The V gene lost 5 bases and the J gene lost 2 bases, with 15 bases spanning the gap. The CDR3 totals 15 residues.

The V call is TRBV30, the J call TRBJ1-2; D gene unclear. This CDR3 comprises 15 residues. Deletions cut 1 base from V and 0 bases from J, with 12 bases between. Germline V gene lookup returns CDR1 GTSNPN and CDR2 SVGIG (reference sequence). DNA of the CDR3: TGTGCCTGGAGTGCTCCAGGCGGAACTAACTATGGCTACACCTTC. Translating it yields CAWSAPGGTNYGYTF.

This rearrangement joins TRBV30 to TRBJ2-7; D is possibly TRBD1 (6 bases). Germline CDR1 is GTSNPN and CDR2 is SVGIG (reference sequence). V lost 3 bases, J lost 3 bases, and 21 bases lay in between. This CDR3 has 16 amino acids. CDR3 loop: CAWSGNRDTGYYEQYF. CDR3 nucleotides: TGTGCCTGGAGCGGTAACCGGGACACGGGATACTACGAGCAGTACTTC.

This chain uses TRBV5-1 with TRBJ2-7, with a weak D call TRBD1 (6 bases). CDR1 is SGHRS, CDR2 YFSETQ, per germline. This CDR3 is 14 amino acids long. The V gene lost 4 bases and the J gene lost 7 bases, with 18 bases spanning the gap. DNA for the CDR3: TGCGCCAGCAGCCCCACCCAGCTGGACAGAGAGCAGTACTTC. Its protein product is CASSPTQLDREQYF. Variable domain in full (rest from reference TRBV5-1 and TRBJ2-7): KAGVTQTPRYLIKTRGQQVTLSCSPISGHRSVSWYQQTPGQGLQFLFEYFSETQRNKGNFPGRFSGRQFSNSRSEMNVSTLELGDSALYLCASSPTQLDREQYFGPGTRLTVT.

V usage is TRBV9 and J usage is TRBJ2-7, with 8 bases fitting TRBD2. Trimming took 1 base from V and 6 from J; bases not matched to a gene: 6. Germline V lookup: CDR1 SGDLS, CDR2 YYNGEE. This CDR3 is built from 14 residues. The CDR3 bases are TGTGCCAGCAGCGTAACCGGACTAGCCTCCGAGCAGTACTTC. Translating gives CASSVTGLASEQYF.

The gene calls are TRBV30 and TRBJ1-3; 7 bases fit TRBD1. The germline gives CDR1 GTSNPN, CDR2 SVGIG (reference sequence). The V segment lost 7 bases and the J segment 0 bases; nucleotides outside the gene matches: 12. There are 16 residues in the CDR3. CDR3 nucleotide sequence: TGTGCCTCGCAGGGGGGAGTCGGTCTCTCTGGAAACACCATATATTTT. Translating gives CASQGGVGLSGNTIYF.

The CDR3 DNA reads as TGTGCCAGCAGTTTTTCTAGAGGGGCCTACAATGAGCAGTTCTTC. Its translation is CASSFSRGAYNEQFF. This chain uses TRBV27 with TRBJ2-1; D could derive from TRBD1 or TRBD2 (5 bases each). Per germline, CDR1 MNHEY and CDR2 SMNVEV (reference sequence). There are 15 residues in the CDR3. V lost 3 bases and J lost 2, with 11 bases in between.

J is TRBJ1-1 and V is TRBV5-6; 8 bases are a match to TRBD1. The trim removed 4 bases at V and 4 bases at J, leaving 18 bases unmatched. Germline V lookup: CDR1 SGHDT, CDR2 YYEEEE. This CDR3 contains 18 residues. The CDR3 sequence: CASSGGSWTGPLVTEAFF. The CDR3 coding sequence is TGTGCCAGCAGCGGTGGAAGTTGGACAGGGCCGTTGGTCACTGAAGCTTTCTTT.

J is TRBJ2-1 and V is TRBV2; TRBD2 might be the D (5 bases). The CDR3 is 11 amino acids. From germline, CDR1 is SNHLY and CDR2 FYNNEI. The ends were cut back, 8 bases at V and 8 bases at J, with 10 bases in the middle. This CDR3 is CASGREYEQFF. The CDR3 nucleotides are TGTGCCAGCGGAAGGGAGTATGAGCAGTTCTTC.

The CDR3 reads CASSSQTSSGGELFF. CDR3 sequence (DNA): TGTGCCAGCAGCTCGCAGACTAGCTCGGGCGGGGAGCTGTTTTTT. The V and J genes are TRBV7-3 and TRBJ2-2; 7 nucleotides align to TRBD2. With V trimmed by 4 bases and J by 7 bases, 9 bases remained unmatched. CDR3 size: 15 residues. Germline assignment: CDR1 SGHTA and CDR2 FQGTGA.

The chain carries TRBV10-3 and TRBJ1-2; D may be TRBD1 (6 bases). The germline V gene encodes CDR1 ENHRY and CDR2 SYGVKD. CDR3 length: 13 amino acids. Trimming pared 4 bases from V and 5 bases from J, leaving 11 bases between. Here the CDR3 DNA reads TGTGCCATCAGTGGGACAGAGGATTATGGCTACACCTTC. Amino acid sequence: CAISGTEDYGYTF.